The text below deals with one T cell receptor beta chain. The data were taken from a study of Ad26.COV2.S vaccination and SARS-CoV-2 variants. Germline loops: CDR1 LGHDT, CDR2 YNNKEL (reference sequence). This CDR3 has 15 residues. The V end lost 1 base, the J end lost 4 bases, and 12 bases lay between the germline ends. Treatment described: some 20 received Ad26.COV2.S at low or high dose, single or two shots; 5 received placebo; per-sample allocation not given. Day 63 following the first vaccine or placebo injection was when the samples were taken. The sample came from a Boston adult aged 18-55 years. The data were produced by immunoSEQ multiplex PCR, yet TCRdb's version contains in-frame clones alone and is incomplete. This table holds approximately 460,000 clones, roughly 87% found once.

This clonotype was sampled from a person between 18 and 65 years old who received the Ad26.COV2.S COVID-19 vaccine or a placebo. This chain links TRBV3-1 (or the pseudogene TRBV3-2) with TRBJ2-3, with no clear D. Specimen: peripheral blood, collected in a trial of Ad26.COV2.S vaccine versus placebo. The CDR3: CASSQAWIAADTQYF. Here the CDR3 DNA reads TGTGCCAGCAGCCAAGCATGGATAGCCGCAGATACGCAGTATTTT.